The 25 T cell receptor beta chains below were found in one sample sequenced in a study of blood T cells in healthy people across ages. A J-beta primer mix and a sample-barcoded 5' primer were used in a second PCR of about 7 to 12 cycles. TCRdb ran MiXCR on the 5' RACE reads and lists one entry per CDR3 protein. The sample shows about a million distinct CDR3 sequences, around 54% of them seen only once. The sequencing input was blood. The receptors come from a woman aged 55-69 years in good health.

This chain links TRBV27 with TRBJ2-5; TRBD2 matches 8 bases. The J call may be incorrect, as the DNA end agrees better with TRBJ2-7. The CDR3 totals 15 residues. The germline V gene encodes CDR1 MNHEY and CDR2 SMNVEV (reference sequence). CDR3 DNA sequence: TGTGCCAGCAGTTTAACCAGCGGGAGTATGTACGAGCAGTACTTC. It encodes CASSLTSGSMYEQYF.

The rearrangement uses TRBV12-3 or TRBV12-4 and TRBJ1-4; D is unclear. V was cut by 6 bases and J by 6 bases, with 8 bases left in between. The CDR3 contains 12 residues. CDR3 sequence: CASSLTYEKLFF. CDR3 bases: TGTGCCAGCAGCCTGACGTATGAAAAACTGTTTTTT.

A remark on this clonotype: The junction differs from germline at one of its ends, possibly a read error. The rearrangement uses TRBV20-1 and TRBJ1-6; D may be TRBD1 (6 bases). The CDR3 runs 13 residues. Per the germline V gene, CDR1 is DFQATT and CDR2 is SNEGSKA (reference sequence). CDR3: CSAPSQGNSPLHF. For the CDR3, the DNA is TGCAGTGCTCCAAGCCAGGGGAATTCGCCCCTCCACTTT.

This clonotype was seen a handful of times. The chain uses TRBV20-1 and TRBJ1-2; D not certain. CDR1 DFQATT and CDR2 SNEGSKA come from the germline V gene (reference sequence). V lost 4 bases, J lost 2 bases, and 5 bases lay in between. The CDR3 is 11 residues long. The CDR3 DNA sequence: TGCAGTGCTACAATGAACTATGGCTACACCTTC. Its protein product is CSATMNYGYTF.

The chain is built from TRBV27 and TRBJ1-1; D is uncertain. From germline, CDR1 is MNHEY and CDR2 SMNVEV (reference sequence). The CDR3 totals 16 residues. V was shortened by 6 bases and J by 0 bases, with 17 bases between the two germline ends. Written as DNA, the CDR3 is TGTGCCAGCAGCAATCGTCCCGTCTCACTGAACACTGAAGCTTTCTTT. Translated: CASSNRPVSLNTEAFF.

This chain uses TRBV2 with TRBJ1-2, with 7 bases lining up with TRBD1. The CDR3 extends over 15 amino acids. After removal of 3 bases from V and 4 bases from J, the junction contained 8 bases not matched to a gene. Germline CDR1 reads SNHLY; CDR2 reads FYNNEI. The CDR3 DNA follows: TGTGCCAGCAGTGAGATGCAGGGGGGGTTCTATGGCTACACCTTC. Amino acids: CASSEMQGGFYGYTF.

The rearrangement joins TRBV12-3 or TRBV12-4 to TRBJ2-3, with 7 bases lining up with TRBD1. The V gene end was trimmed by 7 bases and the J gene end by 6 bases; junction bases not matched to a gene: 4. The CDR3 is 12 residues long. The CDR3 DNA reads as TGTGCCAGCATGACAGGGTTGGATACGCAGTATTTT. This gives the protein CASMTGLDTQYF.

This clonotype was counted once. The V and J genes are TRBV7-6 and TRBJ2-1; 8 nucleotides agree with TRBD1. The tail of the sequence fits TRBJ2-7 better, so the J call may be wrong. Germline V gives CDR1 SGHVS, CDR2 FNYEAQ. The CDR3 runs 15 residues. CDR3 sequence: CASSFARGLSGEQYF. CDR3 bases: TGTGCCAGCAGCTTCGCCAGGGGGCTCTCGGGCGAGCAGTACTTC.

CDR3 in DNA: TGTGCCAGCAGCCGAGTAGAGGGTAGAGTTTCTGGGGCCAACGTCCTGACTTTC. It encodes CASSRVEGRVSGANVLTF. V usage is TRBV4-2 and J usage is TRBJ2-6; D may be TRBD2 (5 bases). This CDR3 region has 18 residues. Germline lookup yields CDR1 LGHNA and CDR2 YNFKEQ. V lost 4 bases, J lost 1 base, and 17 bases lay in between.

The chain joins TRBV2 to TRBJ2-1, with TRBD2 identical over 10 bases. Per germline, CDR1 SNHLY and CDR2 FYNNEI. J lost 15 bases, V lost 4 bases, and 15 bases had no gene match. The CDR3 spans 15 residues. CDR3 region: CASSVRAGGSGVSFF. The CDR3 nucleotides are TGTGCCAGCAGTGTGCGAGCGGGAGGGTCTGGGGTTTCGTTCTTC. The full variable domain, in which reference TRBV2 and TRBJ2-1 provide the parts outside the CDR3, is EPEVTQTPSHQVTQMGQEVILRCVPISNHLYFYWYRQILGQKVEFLVSFYNNEISEKSEIFDDQFSVERPDGSNFTLKIRSTKLEDSAMYFCASSVRAGGSGVSFFGPGTRLTVL.

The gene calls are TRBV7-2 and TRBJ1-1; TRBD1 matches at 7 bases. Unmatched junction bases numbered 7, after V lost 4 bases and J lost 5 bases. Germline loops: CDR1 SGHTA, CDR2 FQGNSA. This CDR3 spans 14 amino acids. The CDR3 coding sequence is TGTGCCAGCAGCTCCGACAGGGTAGTTACTGAAGCTTTCTTT. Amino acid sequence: CASSSDRVVTEAFF.

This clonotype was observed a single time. CDR3 amino acids: CASSVGGQLETQYF. In DNA form, the CDR3 reads TGTGCCAGCAGCGTAGGGGGACAGCTAGAGACCCAGTACTTC. The rearrangement links TRBV9 to TRBJ2-5, with 7 bases that match TRBD1. The CDR3 contains 14 residues. The germline CDR1 and CDR2 sequences are SGDLS and YYNGEE. The V segment lost 0 bases and the J segment 4 bases; nucleotides outside the gene matches: 3.

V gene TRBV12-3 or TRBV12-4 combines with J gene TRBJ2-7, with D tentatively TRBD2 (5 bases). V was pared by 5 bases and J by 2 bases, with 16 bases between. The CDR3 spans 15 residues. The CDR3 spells CASSPGFSRPYEQYF. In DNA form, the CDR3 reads TGTGCCAGCAGTCCGGGGTTTAGCCGACCCTACGAGCAGTACTTC.

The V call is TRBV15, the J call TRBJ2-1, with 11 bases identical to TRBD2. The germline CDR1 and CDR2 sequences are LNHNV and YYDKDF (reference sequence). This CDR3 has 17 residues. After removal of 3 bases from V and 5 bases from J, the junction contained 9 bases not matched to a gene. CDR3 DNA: TGTGCCACCAGCAGCGAACAGCCGGGACTAGCGGACAATGAGCAGTTCTTC. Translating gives CATSSEQPGLADNEQFF.

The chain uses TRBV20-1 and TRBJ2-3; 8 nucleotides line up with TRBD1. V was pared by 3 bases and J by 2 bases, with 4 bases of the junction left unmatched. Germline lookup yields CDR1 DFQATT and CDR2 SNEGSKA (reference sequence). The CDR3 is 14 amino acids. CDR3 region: CSASRGQNTDTQYF. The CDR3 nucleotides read TGCAGTGCTAGCAGGGGGCAAAACACAGATACGCAGTATTTT.

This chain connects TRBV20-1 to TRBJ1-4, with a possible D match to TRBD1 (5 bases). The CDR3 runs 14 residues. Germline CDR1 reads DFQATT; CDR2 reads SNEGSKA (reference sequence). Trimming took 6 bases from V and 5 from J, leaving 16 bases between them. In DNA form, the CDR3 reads TGCAGTGCCGCACCAGGGCCCAGAAATGAAAAACTGTTTTTT. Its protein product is CSAAPGPRNEKLFF.

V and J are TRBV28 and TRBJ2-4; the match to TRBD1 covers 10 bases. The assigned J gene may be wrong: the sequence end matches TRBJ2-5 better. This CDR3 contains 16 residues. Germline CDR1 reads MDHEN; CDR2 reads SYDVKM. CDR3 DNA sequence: TGTGCCAGCAGCAACTCCGGGACAGGGGTGGGAGAGACCCAGTACTTC. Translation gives CASSNSGTGVGETQYF.

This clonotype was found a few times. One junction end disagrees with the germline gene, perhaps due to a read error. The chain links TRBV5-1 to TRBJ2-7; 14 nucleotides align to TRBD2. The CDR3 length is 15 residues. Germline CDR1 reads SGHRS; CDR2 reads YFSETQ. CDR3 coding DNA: TGTGCCAGTAGCCGAGGACTAGCGGGAGGATACGAGCAGTACTTC. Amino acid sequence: CASSRGLAGGYEQYF.

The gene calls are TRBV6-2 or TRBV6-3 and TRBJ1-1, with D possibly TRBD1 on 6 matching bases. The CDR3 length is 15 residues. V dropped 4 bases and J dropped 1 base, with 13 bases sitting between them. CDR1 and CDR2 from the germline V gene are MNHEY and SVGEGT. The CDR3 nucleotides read TGTGCCAGCAGTTCACCCGGACAGAGGAACACTGAAGCTTTCTTT. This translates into CASSSPGQRNTEAFF.

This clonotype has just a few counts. The CDR3 DNA follows: TGTGCCAGCAGTGAAGCGCGACTAGCCCGCGGTGAGCAGTTCTTC. It is translated as CASSEARLARGEQFF. The rearrangement uses TRBV6-1 and TRBJ2-1, with 7 bases identical to TRBD2. In germline, CDR1 is MNHNS, CDR2 SASEGT. CDR3 size: 15 residues. The junction had 8 bases not matched to a gene; V was cut back by 0 bases and J by 9 bases.

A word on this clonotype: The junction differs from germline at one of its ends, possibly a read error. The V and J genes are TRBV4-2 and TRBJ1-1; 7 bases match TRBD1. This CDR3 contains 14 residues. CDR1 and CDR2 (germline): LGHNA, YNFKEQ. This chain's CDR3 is CASSSQGLKTEAFF. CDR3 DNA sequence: TGTGCCAGCAGCTCACAGGGGTTGAAAACTGAAGCTTTCTTT.

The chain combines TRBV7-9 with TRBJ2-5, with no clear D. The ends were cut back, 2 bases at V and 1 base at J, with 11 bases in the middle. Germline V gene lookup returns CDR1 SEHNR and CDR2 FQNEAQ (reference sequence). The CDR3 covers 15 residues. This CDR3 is CASSLKPDIQETQYF. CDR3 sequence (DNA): TGTGCCAGCAGCTTAAAGCCAGATATCCAAGAGACCCAGTACTTC.

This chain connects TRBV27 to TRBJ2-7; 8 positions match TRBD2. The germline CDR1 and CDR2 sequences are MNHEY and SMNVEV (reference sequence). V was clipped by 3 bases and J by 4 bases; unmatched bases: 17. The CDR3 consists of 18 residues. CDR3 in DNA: TGTGCCAGCAGTTTCTTATCGAGAGCGGGAGATAAGGGGTACGAGCAGTACTTC. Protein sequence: CASSFLSRAGDKGYEQYF.

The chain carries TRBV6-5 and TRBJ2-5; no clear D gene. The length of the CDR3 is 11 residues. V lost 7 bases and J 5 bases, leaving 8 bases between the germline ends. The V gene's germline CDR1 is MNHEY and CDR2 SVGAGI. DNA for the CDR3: TGTGCCAGCACGAGGTTGGAGACCCAGTACTTC. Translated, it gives CASTRLETQYF.

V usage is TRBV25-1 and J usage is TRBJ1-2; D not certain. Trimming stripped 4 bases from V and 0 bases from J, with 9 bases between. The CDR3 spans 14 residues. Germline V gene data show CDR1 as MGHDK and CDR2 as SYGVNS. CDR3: CASSVPGANYGYTF. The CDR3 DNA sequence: TGTGCCAGCAGTGTTCCAGGAGCTAACTATGGCTACACCTTC.